Below, one TCR beta chain is given with its context. Antigen: not known. This sample was included in a study of T cell repertoires in cytomegalovirus infection. Study-wide context: Epitope selection comprised recently identified HLA-C-restricted CMV epitopes and well-studied HLA-B-restricted CMV epitopes. Regarding the study as a whole: CMV-specific TCR beta clonotypes restricted by HLA-C dominated the ex vivo response.

TCRdb recomputed calls from the reads with MiXCR, one row per CDR3 protein. The sample shows roughly 990,000 distinct CDR3 sequences, less than 40% of them seen only once. In germline, CDR1 is SNHLY, CDR2 FYNNEI. Trimming pared 3 bases from V and 2 bases from J, leaving 10 bases between. This CDR3 has 14 residues. V usage is TRBV2 and J usage is TRBJ2-5; D ambiguous. The sample in question was cultured CD8+ T cells from PBMCs, obtained from culture after CMV antigen stimulation. This receptor was obtained from a human donor in good health (CMV status not recorded). Some clones in this sample may be carry-over from other donors' samples. CDR3 residues: CASSESIAQETQYF. CDR3 in DNA: TGTGCCAGCAGTGAGTCTATAGCACAAGAGACCCAGTACTTC.